This paragraph reports one T cell receptor (beta chain). Its antigen is unknown. This entry is derived from a study of cytomegalovirus exposure and HLA in healthy donors. CDR3 size: 14 residues. Germline CDR1 and CDR2: PRHDT and FYEKMQ (reference sequence). Between the trimmed V and J ends, which lost 7 bases and 6 bases, there was a span of 18 bases. Overall study findings and caveats: Association with HLA alleles at 0.05 false discovery rate was found for around 17,000 TCR beta sequences in a later analysis.

A multiplex PCR was run with 60 Vbeta primers and 13 Jbeta primers. Profiled with immunoSEQ multiplex PCR; TCRdb holds only in-frame clones, not every one. This sample has some 200,000 clones, with less than 85% found just once. This chain uses TRBV13 with TRBJ1-2; D ambiguous. This TCR was sampled from a boy aged 5-17 years in good health and CMV-seronegative. The sequencing sample was made of PBMCs. The DNA for the CDR3 is TGTGCCAGCATTTCGGCGTCGCGGGTTCATGGCTACACCTTC. Protein: CASISASRVHGYTF.